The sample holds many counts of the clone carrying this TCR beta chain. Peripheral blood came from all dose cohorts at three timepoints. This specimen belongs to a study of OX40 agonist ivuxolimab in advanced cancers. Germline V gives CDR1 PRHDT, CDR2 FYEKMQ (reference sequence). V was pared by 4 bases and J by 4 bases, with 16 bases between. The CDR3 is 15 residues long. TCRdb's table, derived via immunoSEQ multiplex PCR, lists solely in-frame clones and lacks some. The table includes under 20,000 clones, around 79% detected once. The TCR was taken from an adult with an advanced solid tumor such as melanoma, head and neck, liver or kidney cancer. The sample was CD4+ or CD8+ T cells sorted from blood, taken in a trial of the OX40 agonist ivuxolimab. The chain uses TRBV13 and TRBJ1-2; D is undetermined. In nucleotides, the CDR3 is TGTGCCAGCAGCTCTCGGACGGCCCCCTCCTATGGCTACACCTTC. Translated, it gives CASSSRTAPSYGYTF. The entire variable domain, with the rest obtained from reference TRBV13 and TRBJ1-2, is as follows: AAGVIQSPRHLIKEKRETATLKCYPIPRHDTVYWYQQGPGQDPQFLISFYEKMQSDKGSIPDRFSAQQFSDYHSELNMSSLELGDSALYFCASSSRTAPSYGYTFGSGTRLTVV.